What follows are 8 T cell receptor beta chains derived from one specimen sequenced in a study of T cell responses to AZD1222 COVID-19 vaccine. Repertoires were generated with immunoSEQ multiplex PCR, while TCRdb's copy carries only in-frame clones and drops some. Here the sample spans 150,000 to 200,000 clones, more than 80% being singletons. Sequences were derived from peripheral blood, sampled 28 days after the second dose of the MenACWY control vaccine. These receptors came from an adult who received the MenACWY meningococcal vaccine as a control.

The rearrangement uses TRBV28 and TRBJ2-7, with D unresolved. There are 13 residues in the CDR3. V shed 6 bases and J shed 4 bases, with 13 bases lying between them. In germline, CDR1 is MDHEN, CDR2 SYDVKM. Written as DNA, the CDR3 is TGTGCCAGCAGCCCCCGGTGGGGTTACGAGCAGTACTTC. Residues: CASSPRWGYEQYF.

This chain connects TRBV6-2 or TRBV6-3 to TRBJ2-5, with a weak D call TRBD1 (6 bases). CDR1 MNHEY and CDR2 SVGEGT come from the germline V gene. This CDR3 comprises 16 residues. The V and J ends lost 5 bases and 5 bases respectively, with 21 bases between them. The CDR3 region has the DNA TGTGCCAGCAGTAATCCATCCGGACAGTTAGGGGAGACCCAGTACTTC. Translation gives CASSNPSGQLGETQYF.

The chain recombines TRBV25-1 with TRBJ1-2; D is possibly TRBD1 (6 bases). The CDR3 has 15 residues. The germline V gene has CDR1 MGHDK and CDR2 SYGVNS. Trimming pared 3 bases from V and 8 bases from J, leaving 19 bases between. CDR3 sequence reads: CASSDRPTGKSGYTF. CDR3 nucleotides: TGTGCCAGCAGTGACCGTCCGACAGGAAAGTCCGGCTACACCTTC.

The chain uses TRBV27 and TRBJ1-1, with TRBD1 as a possible D gene (5 bases). Per the germline V gene, CDR1 is MNHEY and CDR2 is SMNVEV (reference sequence). The V and J ends lost 7 bases and 1 base respectively, with 19 bases between them. CDR3 size: 16 residues. CDR3 coding DNA: TGTGCCAGCACCCCCTACCCGGGACGGGGGAACACTGAAGCTTTCTTT. This gives the protein CASTPYPGRGNTEAFF.

The chain recombines TRBV7-2 with TRBJ2-3; D gene ambiguous. The V and J ends lost 2 bases and 5 bases respectively, with 5 bases between them. The V gene's germline CDR1 is SGHTA and CDR2 FQGNSA. The CDR3 consists of 12 residues. The CDR3 region is CASSLYGDTQYF. In DNA, the CDR3 is TGTGCCAGCAGCTTATACGGAGATACGCAGTATTTT.

This chain uses TRBV27 with TRBJ2-6; D not resolved. The CDR3 totals 14 residues. V shed 7 bases and J shed 1 base, with 8 bases lying between them. CDR1 is MNHEY and CDR2 is SMNVEV in the germline V gene (reference sequence). The CDR3 spells CASTHLSGANVLTF. The CDR3 nucleotides read TGTGCCAGCACCCATTTATCTGGGGCCAACGTCCTGACTTTC.

J is TRBJ2-2 and V is TRBV19; the match to TRBD2 covers 10 bases. Germline trimming cut 3 bases from V and 6 bases from J; bases unmatched to any gene: 4. This CDR3 region has 15 residues. CDR1 is LNHDA and CDR2 is SQIVND in the germline V gene (reference sequence). As DNA, the CDR3 is TGTGCCAGTAGTATGTCTAGCGGGGGAGCCGGGGAGCTGTTTTTT. Translating gives CASSMSSGGAGELFF.

The chain uses TRBV15 and TRBJ2-1; D might be TRBD2 (5 bases). V was shortened by 6 bases and J by 0 bases, with 15 bases between the two germline ends. The CDR3 loop spans 16 amino acids. In germline, CDR1 is LNHNV, CDR2 YYDKDF (reference sequence). The CDR3 DNA follows: TGTGCCACCAGAGAGAATCCCGGGGACTCCTACAATGAGCAGTTCTTC. It codes for CATRENPGDSYNEQFF.